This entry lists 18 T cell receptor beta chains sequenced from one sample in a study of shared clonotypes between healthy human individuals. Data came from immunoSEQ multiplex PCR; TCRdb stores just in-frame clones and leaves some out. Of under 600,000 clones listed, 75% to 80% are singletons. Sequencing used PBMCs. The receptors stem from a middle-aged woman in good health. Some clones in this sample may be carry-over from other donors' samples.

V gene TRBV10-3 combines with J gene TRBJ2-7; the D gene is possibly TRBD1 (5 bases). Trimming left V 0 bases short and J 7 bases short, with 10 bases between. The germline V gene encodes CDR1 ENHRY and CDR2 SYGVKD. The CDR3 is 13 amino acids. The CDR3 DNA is TGTGCCATCAGTGAGTCGGGGCAAGGGGAGCAGTACTTC. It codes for CAISESGQGEQYF.

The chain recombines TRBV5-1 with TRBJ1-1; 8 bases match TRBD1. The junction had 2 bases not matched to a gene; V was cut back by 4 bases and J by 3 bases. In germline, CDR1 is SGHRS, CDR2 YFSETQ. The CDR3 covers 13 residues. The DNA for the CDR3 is TGCGCCAGCAGCCTGGGACAGGACACTGAAGCTTTCTTT. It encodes CASSLGQDTEAFF. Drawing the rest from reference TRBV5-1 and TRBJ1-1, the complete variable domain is KAGVTQTPRYLIKTRGQQVTLSCSPISGHRSVSWYQQTPGQGLQFLFEYFSETQRNKGNFPGRFSGRQFSNSRSEMNVSTLELGDSALYLCASSLGQDTEAFFGQGTRLTVV.

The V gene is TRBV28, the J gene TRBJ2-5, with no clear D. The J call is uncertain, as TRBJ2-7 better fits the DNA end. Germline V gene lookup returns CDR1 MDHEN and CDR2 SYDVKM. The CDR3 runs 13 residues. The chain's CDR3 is CASSPAGTYEQYF. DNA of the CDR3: TGTGCCAGCAGCCCCGCCGGTACCTACGAGCAGTACTTC.

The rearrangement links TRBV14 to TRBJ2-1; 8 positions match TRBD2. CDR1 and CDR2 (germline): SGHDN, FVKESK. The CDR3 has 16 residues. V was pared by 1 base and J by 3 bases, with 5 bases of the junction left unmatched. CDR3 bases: TGTGCCAGCAGCCAAGCAGCGGGAGTTTACTACAATGAGCAGTTCTTC. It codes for CASSQAAGVYYNEQFF. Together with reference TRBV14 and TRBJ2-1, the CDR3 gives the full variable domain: EAGVTQFPSHSVIEKGQTVTLRCDPISGHDNLYWYRRVMGKEIKFLLHFVKESKQDESGMPNNRFLAERTGGTYSTLKVQPAELEDSGVYFCASSQAAGVYYNEQFFGPGTRLTVL.

In DNA, the CDR3 is TGTGCCACCAGCAGAGATATTACTAGCGGGAGGGCCGGGGAGCTGTTTTTT. It codes for CATSRDITSGRAGELFF. The chain couples TRBV15 to TRBJ2-2, with 13 bases lining up with TRBD2. CDR3 size: 17 residues. The junction had 4 bases not matched to a gene; V was cut back by 0 bases and J by 6 bases. Germline assignment: CDR1 LNHNV and CDR2 YYDKDF (reference sequence).

The CDR3, as DNA: TGTGCCAGCAGCTATAGCGGGACGGCCACAGATACGCAGTATTTT. Translated: CASSYSGTATDTQYF. The chain couples TRBV7-3 to TRBJ2-3, with 8 positions matching TRBD2. This CDR3 spans 15 amino acids. Germline loops: CDR1 SGHTA, CDR2 FQGTGA. The J segment lost 2 bases and the V segment lost 4 bases, leaving 5 bases of the junction unmatched.

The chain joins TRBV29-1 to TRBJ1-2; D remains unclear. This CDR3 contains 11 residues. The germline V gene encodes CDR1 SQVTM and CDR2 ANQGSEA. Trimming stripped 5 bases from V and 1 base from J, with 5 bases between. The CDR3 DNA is TGCAGCGTTCAGGATAACTATGGCTACACCTTC. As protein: CSVQDNYGYTF.

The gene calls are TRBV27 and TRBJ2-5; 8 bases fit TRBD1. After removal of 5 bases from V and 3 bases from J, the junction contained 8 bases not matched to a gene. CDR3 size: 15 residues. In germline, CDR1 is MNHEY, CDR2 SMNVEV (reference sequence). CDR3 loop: CASSQTGQVKETQYF. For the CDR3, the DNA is TGTGCCAGCAGTCAAACGGGACAGGTAAAAGAGACCCAGTACTTC.

Written as DNA, the CDR3 is TGTGCCACCAGCAGAGATTCGCAGGGCCCCGGGGCCAACGTCCTGACTTTC. Its translation: CATSRDSQGPGANVLTF. The rearrangement joins TRBV15 to TRBJ2-6, with TRBD1 as a possible D gene (5 bases). Trimming pared 0 bases from V and 4 bases from J, leaving 13 bases between. The CDR3 runs to 17 residues. The germline CDR1 and CDR2 sequences are LNHNV and YYDKDF (reference sequence).

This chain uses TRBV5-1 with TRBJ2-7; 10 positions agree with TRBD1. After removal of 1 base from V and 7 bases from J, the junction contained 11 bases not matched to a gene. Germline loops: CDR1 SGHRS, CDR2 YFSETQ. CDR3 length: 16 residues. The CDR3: CASSLSEGQGIGEQYF. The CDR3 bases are TGCGCCAGCAGCTTGTCGGAGGGACAGGGGATAGGGGAGCAGTACTTC.

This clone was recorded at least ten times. The CDR3 coding sequence is TGTGCTAGTGGTTTGGGGTTGACAGGGGGCACGGAGACCCAGTACTTC. This sequence encodes CASGLGLTGGTETQYF. The chain joins TRBV12-5 to TRBJ2-5; 10 bases are a match to TRBD1. Germline lookup yields CDR1 LGHNT and CDR2 FRNRAP. The CDR3 sequence is 16 residues long. V gave up 1 base and J gave up 5 bases; unmatched junction bases: 7.

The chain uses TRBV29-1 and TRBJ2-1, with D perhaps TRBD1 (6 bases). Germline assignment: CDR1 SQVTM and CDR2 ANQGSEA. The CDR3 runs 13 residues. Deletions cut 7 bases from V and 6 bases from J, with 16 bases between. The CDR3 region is CSARGQFSNEQFF. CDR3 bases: TGCAGCGCCCGTGGACAGTTCTCCAATGAGCAGTTCTTC.

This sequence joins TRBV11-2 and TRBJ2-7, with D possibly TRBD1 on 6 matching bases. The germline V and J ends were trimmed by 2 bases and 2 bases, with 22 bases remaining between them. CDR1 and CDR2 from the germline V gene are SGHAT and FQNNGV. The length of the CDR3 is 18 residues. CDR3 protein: CASSLLGAGSKGTYEQYF. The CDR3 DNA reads TGTGCCAGCAGCTTACTGGGGGCAGGGAGTAAAGGAACCTACGAGCAGTACTTC.

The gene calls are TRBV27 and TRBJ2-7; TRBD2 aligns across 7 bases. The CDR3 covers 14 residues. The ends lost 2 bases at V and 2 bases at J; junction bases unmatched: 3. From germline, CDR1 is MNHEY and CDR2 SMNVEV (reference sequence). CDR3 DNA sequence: TGTGCCAGCAGTTTACGAGGGAGGGCCTACGAGCAGTACTTC. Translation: CASSLRGRAYEQYF.

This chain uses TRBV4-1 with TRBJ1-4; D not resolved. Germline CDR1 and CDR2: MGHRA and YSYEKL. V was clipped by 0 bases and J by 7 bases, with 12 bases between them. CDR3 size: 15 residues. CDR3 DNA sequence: TGCGCCAGCAGCCAAGAACGAGGGAGCGGTGAAAAACTGTTTTTT. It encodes CASSQERGSGEKLFF.

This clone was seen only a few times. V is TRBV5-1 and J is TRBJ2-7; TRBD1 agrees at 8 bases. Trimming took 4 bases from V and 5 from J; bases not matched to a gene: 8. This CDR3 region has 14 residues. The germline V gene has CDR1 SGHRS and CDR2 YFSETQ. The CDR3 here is CASSTSGGWDEQYF. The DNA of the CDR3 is TGCGCCAGCAGCACCTCAGGGGGCTGGGACGAGCAGTACTTC.

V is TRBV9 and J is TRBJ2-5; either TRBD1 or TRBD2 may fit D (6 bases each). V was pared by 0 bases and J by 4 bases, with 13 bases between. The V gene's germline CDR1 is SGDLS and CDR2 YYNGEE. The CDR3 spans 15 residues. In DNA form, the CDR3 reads TGTGCCAGCAGCGTAGGTCCCGGGGGCGGAGAGACCCAGTACTTC. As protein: CASSVGPGGGETQYF.

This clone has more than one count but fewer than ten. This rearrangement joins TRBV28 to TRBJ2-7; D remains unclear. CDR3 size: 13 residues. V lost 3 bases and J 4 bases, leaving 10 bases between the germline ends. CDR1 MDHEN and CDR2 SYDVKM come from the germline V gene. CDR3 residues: CASSLLSAYEQYF. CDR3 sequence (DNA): TGTGCCAGCAGTTTGTTATCGGCTTACGAGCAGTACTTC.